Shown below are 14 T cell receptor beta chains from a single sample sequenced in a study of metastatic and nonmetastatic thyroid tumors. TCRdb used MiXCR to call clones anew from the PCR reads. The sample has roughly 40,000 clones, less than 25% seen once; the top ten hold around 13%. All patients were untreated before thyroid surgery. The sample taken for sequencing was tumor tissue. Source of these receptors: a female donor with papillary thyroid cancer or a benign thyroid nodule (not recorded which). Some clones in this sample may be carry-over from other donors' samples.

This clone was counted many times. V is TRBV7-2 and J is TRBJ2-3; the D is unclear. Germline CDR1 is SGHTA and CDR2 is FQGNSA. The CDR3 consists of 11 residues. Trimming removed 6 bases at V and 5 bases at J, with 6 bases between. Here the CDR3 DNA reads TGTGCCAGCAGGCCTTTAGATACGCAGTATTTT. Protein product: CASRPLDTQYF.

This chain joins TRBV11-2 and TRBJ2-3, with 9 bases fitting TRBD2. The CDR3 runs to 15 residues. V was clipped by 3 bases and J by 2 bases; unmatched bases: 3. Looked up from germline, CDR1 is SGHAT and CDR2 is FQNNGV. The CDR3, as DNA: TGTGCCAGCAGCTTTTCTAGCGGGAACACAGATACGCAGTATTTT. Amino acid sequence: CASSFSSGNTDTQYF.

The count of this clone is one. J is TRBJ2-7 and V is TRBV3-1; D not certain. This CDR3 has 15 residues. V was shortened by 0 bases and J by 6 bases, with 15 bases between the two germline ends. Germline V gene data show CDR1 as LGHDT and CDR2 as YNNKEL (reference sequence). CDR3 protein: CASSQEGLGSGEQYF. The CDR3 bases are TGTGCCAGCAGCCAAGAAGGGCTGGGCTCCGGCGAGCAGTACTTC.

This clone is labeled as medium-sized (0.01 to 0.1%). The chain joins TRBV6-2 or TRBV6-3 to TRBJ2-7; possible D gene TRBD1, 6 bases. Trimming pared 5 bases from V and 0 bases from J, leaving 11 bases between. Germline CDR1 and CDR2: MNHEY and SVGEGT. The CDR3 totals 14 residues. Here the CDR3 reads CASSNGQSSYEQYF. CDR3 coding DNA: TGTGCCAGCAGTAACGGACAGAGCTCCTACGAGCAGTACTTC.

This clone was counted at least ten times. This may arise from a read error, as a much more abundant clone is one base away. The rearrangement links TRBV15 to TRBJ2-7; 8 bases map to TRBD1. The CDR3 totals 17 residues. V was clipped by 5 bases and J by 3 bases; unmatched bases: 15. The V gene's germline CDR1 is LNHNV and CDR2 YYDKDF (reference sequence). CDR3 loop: CATSGPGADRGSYEQYF. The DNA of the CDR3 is TGTGCCACCAGCGGACCTGGAGCTGACAGGGGAAGCTACGAGCAGTACTTC.

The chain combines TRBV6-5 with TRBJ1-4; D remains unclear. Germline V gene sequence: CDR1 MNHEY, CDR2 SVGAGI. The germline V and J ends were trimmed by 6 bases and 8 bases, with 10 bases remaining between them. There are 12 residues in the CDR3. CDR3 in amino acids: CASRVSEEKLFF. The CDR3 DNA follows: TGTGCCAGCAGGGTCAGTGAGGAAAAACTGTTTTTT.

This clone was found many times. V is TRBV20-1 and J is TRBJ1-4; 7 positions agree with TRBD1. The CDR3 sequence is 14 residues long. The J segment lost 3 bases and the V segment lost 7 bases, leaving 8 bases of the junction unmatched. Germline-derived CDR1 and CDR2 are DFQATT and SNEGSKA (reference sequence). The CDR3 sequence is CSVKNQGANEKLFF. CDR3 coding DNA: TGCAGTGTCAAGAACCAGGGGGCTAATGAAAAACTGTTTTTT.

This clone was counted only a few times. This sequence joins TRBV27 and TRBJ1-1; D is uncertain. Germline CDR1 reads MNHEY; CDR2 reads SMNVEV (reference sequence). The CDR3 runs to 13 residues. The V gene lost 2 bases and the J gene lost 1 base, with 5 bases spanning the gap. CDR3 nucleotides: TGTGCCAGCAGTTTACAAGCGAACACTGAAGCTTTCTTT. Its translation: CASSLQANTEAFF.

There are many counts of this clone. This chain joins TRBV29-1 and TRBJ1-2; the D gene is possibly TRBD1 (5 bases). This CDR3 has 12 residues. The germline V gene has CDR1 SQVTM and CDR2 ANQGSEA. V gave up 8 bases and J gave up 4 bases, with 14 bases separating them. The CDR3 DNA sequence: TGCAGCATACAGGACTATCTCTATGGCTACACCTTC. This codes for CSIQDYLYGYTF. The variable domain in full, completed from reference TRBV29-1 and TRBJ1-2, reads SAVISQKPSRDICQRGTSLTIQCQVDSQVTMMFWYRQQPGQSLTLIATANQGSEATYESGFVIDKFPISRPNLTFSTLTVSNMSPEDSSIYLCSIQDYLYGYTFGSGTRLTVV.

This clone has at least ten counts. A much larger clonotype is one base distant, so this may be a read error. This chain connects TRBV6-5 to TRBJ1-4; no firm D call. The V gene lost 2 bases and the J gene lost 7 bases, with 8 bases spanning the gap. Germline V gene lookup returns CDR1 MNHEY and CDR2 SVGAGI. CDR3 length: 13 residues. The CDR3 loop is CASSYRPSEKLFF. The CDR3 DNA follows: TGTGCCAGCAGTTACCGTCCTAGTGAAAAACTGTTTTTT.

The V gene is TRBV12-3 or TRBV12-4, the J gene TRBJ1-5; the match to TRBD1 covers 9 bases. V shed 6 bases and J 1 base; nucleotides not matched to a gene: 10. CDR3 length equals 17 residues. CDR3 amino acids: CASRKSGTGRSNQPQHF. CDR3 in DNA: TGTGCCAGCAGAAAAAGCGGGACAGGGCGAAGCAATCAGCCCCAGCATTTT.

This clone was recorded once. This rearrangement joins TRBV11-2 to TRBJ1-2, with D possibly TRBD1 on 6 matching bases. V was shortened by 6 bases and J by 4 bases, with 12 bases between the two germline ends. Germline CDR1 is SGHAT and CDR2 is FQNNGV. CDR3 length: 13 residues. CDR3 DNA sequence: TGTGCCAGCAGGACGCAGGGGTCCTATGGCTACACCTTC. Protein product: CASRTQGSYGYTF.

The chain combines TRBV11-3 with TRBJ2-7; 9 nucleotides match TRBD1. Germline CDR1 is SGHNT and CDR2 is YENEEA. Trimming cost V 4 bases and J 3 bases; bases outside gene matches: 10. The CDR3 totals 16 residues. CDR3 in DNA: TGTGCCAGCAGCTCCGTCAGGGACAGGGTAAACTACGAGCAGTACTTC. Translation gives CASSSVRDRVNYEQYF.

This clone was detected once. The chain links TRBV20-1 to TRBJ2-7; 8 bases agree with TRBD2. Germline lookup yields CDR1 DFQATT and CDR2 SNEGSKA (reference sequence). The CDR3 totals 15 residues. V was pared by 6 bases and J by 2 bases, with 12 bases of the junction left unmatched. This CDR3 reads CSARYTSGPTYEQYF. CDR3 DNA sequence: TGCAGTGCCCGCTACACTAGCGGTCCCACCTACGAGCAGTACTTC.